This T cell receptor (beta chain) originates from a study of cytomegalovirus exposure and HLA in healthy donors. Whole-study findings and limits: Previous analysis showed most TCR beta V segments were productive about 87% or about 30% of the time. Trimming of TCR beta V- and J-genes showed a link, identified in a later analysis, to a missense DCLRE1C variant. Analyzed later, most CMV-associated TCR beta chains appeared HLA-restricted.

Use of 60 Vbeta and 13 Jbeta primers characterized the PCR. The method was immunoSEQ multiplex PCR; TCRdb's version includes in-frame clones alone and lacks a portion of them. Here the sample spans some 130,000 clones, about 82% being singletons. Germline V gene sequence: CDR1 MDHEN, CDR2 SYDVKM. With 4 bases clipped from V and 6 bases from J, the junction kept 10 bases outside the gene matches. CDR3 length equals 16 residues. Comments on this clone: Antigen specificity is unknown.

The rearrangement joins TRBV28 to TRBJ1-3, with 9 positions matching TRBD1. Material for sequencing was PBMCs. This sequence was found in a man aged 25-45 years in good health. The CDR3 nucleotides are TGTGCCAGCAGTTCCGGGGGGGGACAGGGAAAAAACACCATATATTTT. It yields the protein CASSSGGGQGKNTIYF.